The clone carrying this TCR beta chain was detected only a few times. Its matching antigen is unknown. Each CDR3 protein is one row after TCRdb ran MiXCR on the PCR reads. This table has more than 300,000 distinct CDR3 sequences, around a fifth appearing once. This sample was taken from a study of molecular identifiers for immune sequencing clone quantification. Findings of the study overall: Clones exceeding 20 RNA copies carried over 97% of effector molecules but under 1% of naive-cell molecules.

CDR3 size: 16 residues. CDR1 is MGHRA and CDR2 is YSYEKL in the germline V gene. V lost 1 base and J 0 bases, leaving 13 bases between the germline ends. This clonotype originated in a human donor in good health. Some libraries in this study had Jurkat cell RNA spiked in. The sample taken for sequencing was naive CD8+ T cells from blood, with Jurkat cell RNA spiked in. Indicated subset: FACS-sorted CD8+CD4-CCR7+CD45RA+ naive T cells. This chain uses TRBV4-1 with TRBJ2-7; D gene uncertain. The DNA of the CDR3 is TGCGCCAGCAGCCAAGGAATGACACCATACTCCTACGAGCAGTACTTC. Amino acid sequence: CASSQGMTPYSYEQYF.